One and the same sample provided the 11 T cell receptor beta chains below, sequenced in a study of shared clonotypes between healthy human individuals. Positive CCR7 selection of CD45RO-negative cells yielded the naive CD8 cells, and terminally differentiated effector memory CD45RA+ cells were excluded. Produced via immunoSEQ multiplex PCR; TCRdb's table is partial and in-frame only. The sample contains 2 million to 2.5 million clones, roughly 91% of which appear only once. Sequences were obtained from naive CD8+ T cells from PBMCs. The origin of the receptors is a man aged 18-30 years in good health. Some clones in this sample may be carry-over from other donors' samples.

The chain combines TRBV28 with TRBJ2-1, with 9 bases lining up with TRBD1. Germline V gene data show CDR1 as MDHEN and CDR2 as SYDVKM. Unmatched junction bases numbered 7, after V lost 5 bases and J lost 8 bases. The CDR3 loop spans 14 amino acids. Here the CDR3 DNA reads TGTGCCAGCAGTCCTATGGGACAGGGAGATGAGCAGTTCTTC. Its translation is CASSPMGQGDEQFF. The full variable domain, rest sourced from reference TRBV28 and TRBJ2-1, is DVKVTQSSRYLVKRTGEKVFLECVQDMDHENMFWYRQDPGLGLRLIYFSYDVKMKEKGDIPEGYSVSREKKERFSLILESASTNQTSMYLCASSPMGQGDEQFFGPGTRLTVL.

This chain joins TRBV14 and TRBJ2-3; D gene uncertain. Trimming took 1 base from V and 1 from J, leaving 6 bases between them. The CDR3 length is 14 residues. Germline-derived CDR1 and CDR2 are SGHDN and FVKESK. This CDR3 is CASSQAHGTDTQYF. In nucleotides, the CDR3 is TGTGCCAGCAGCCAAGCACACGGCACAGATACGCAGTATTTT. The full variable domain, in which reference TRBV14 and TRBJ2-3 provide the parts outside the CDR3, is EAGVTQFPSHSVIEKGQTVTLRCDPISGHDNLYWYRRVMGKEIKFLLHFVKESKQDESGMPNNRFLAERTGGTYSTLKVQPAELEDSGVYFCASSQAHGTDTQYFGPGTRLTVL.

J is TRBJ2-1 and V is TRBV6-5; 9 bases map to TRBD2. This CDR3 is 15 amino acids long. From germline, CDR1 is MNHEY and CDR2 SVGAGI. Trimming cost V 3 bases and J 5 bases; bases outside gene matches: 5. The CDR3 loop reads CASSYRKRGDNEQFF. The CDR3 DNA sequence: TGTGCCAGCAGTTATCGGAAGCGGGGGGACAATGAGCAGTTCTTC.

CDR3: CASSLGGAAFYEQYF. The CDR3 DNA sequence: TGCGCCAGCAGCTTGGGAGGTGCCGCTTTCTACGAGCAGTACTTC. The V call is TRBV5-1, the J call TRBJ2-7; D is uncertain. V was trimmed by 0 bases and J by 3 bases, leaving 13 bases between them. The CDR3 covers 15 residues. The germline gives CDR1 SGHRS, CDR2 YFSETQ.

The chain links TRBV11-2 to TRBJ2-5, with 11 bases that match TRBD1. Germline CDR1 reads SGHAT; CDR2 reads FQNNGV. The CDR3 is 17 residues long. The ends lost 5 bases at V and 7 bases at J; junction bases unmatched: 15. Written as DNA, the CDR3 is TGTGCCAGCAGCGGACCCGGACAGGGGGCAGAGAGGAGGACCCAGTACTTC. This codes for CASSGPGQGAERRTQYF.

The chain carries TRBV6-6 and TRBJ1-5; the D is unclear. Germline V gene sequence: CDR1 MNHNY, CDR2 SVGAGI (reference sequence). Trimming took 4 bases from V and 1 from J, leaving 11 bases between them. The CDR3 runs to 15 residues. The CDR3 DNA reads as TGTGCCAGCAGTTTAGAGGAGGCCAGCAATCAGCCCCAGCATTTT. Translated, it gives CASSLEEASNQPQHF.

This rearrangement joins TRBV19 to TRBJ1-1; 7 positions match TRBD1. V shed 1 base and J 1 base; nucleotides not matched to a gene: 12. The CDR3 runs to 18 residues. Germline lookup yields CDR1 LNHDA and CDR2 SQIVND (reference sequence). CDR3 protein: CASSIVVQQGPGNTEAFF. The CDR3 coding sequence is TGTGCCAGTAGTATAGTCGTCCAACAGGGGCCGGGGAACACTGAAGCTTTCTTT.

The J gene is TRBJ2-7, the V gene TRBV27; D call uncertain. Trimming left V 0 bases short and J 3 bases short, with 9 bases between. CDR1 is MNHEY and CDR2 is SMNVEV in the germline V gene (reference sequence). The CDR3 length is 14 residues. CDR3 sequence reads: CASSLSRVNYEQYF. The CDR3 DNA reads TGTGCCAGCAGTTTATCCCGGGTAAACTACGAGCAGTACTTC.

The chain recombines TRBV7-9 with TRBJ2-1, with TRBD2 matching 13 bases. The germline V gene encodes CDR1 SEHNR and CDR2 FQNEAQ (reference sequence). CDR3 size: 16 residues. Trimming at V came to 4 bases and at J to 9 bases, leaving 9 bases not matched to a gene. The CDR3 loop is CASSSGLAGVWAEQFF. CDR3 coding DNA: TGTGCCAGCAGCTCCGGACTAGCGGGAGTTTGGGCTGAGCAGTTCTTC.

V usage is TRBV5-6 and J usage is TRBJ2-2; D is uncertain. Germline-derived CDR1 and CDR2 are SGHDT and YYEEEE. CDR3 length: 14 residues. V was cut by 1 base and J by 6 bases, with 10 bases left in between. CDR3 nucleotides: TGTGCCAGCAGCTTGCTCAGCAAACCCGGGGAGCTGTTTTTT. This translates into CASSLLSKPGELFF.

With regard to this clone: Other DNA sequences in this sample translate to the same CDR3. The J gene is TRBJ1-1, the V gene TRBV27; D is undetermined. The V end was cut by 2 bases, the J end by 0 bases, with 7 bases between. This CDR3 comprises 14 residues. CDR1 and CDR2 from the germline V gene are MNHEY and SMNVEV (reference sequence). CDR3: CASSLQALNTEAFF. Written as DNA, the CDR3 is TGTGCCAGCAGTTTACAGGCGTTGAACACTGAAGCTTTCTTT.